This T cell receptor beta chain originates from a study of T cell changes during pregnancy in multiple sclerosis. Repertoires were generated with immunoSEQ multiplex PCR, while TCRdb's copy carries only in-frame clones and drops some. The sample has tens of thousands of clones, about nine tenths seen once; the top ten hold around 0.38%. Sequenced here: CD4+ T cells from peripheral blood mononuclear cells, sampled in the third trimester of pregnancy. The TCR sequence derives from a female donor with multiple sclerosis, enrolled in a pregnancy study.

CDR3 region: CASSLARGETQYF. DNA for the CDR3: TGTGCCAGCAGCTTGGCTAGGGGGGAGACCCAGTACTTC. The chain couples TRBV5-4 to TRBJ2-5; a weak D match, TRBD1 (6 bases). V was trimmed by 0 bases and J by 5 bases, leaving 8 bases between them. The CDR3 is 13 amino acids. Germline CDR1 reads SGHNT; CDR2 reads YYREEE (reference sequence).